The 10 T cell receptor beta chains presented below share a single source sample, sequenced in a study of blood T cells in healthy people across ages. Using a J-beta primer mix together with a sample-barcoded 5' primer, a second PCR was run for roughly 6 to 12 cycles. Via MiXCR, TCRdb re-called the 5' RACE reads, giving one row per CDR3 protein. This table has 1.5 million to 2 million distinct CDR3 sequences, roughly 27% appearing once. Source material: blood. The receptors stem from a young woman in good health.

With regard to this clonotype: With a much larger clone just one base away, this may be a read error. J is TRBJ2-5 and V is TRBV5-1; D is undetermined. The J call may be wrong; the DNA end is better matched by TRBJ2-7. The CDR3 is 14 amino acids. The germline CDR1 and CDR2 sequences are SGHRS and YFSETQ. The CDR3 DNA reads as TGCGCCAGCAGCTTGTTAAACCGGGCCTACGAGCAGTACTTC. Its protein product is CASSLLNRAYEQYF.

The J gene is TRBJ2-1, the V gene TRBV7-2; perhaps TRBD1 as D (5 bases). Trimming took off 5 bases at V and 4 bases at J, with 12 bases between the two ends. The CDR3 length is 14 residues. Germline V gene sequence: CDR1 SGHTA, CDR2 FQGNSA. The CDR3 DNA reads TGTGCCAGCAGCGGGGCCCTCCTATACAATGAGCAGTTCTTC. Amino acids: CASSGALLYNEQFF.

Of note for this clonotype: A read error is possible here, since a much larger clone lies one base away. This rearrangement joins TRBV7-9 to TRBJ1-2, with D possibly TRBD1 on 6 matching bases. Germline V gives CDR1 SEHNR, CDR2 FQNEAQ (reference sequence). The length of the CDR3 is 15 residues. Written as DNA, the CDR3 is TGTGTCAGCAGCTCCTTGGACAGTGCTAACTATGGCTACACCTTC. It encodes CVSSSLDSANYGYTF.

This chain connects TRBV29-1 to TRBJ1-1; 9 bases are a match to TRBD1. The CDR3 is made up of 14 amino acids. With V trimmed by 5 bases and J by 4 bases, 8 bases remained unmatched. Germline CDR1 and CDR2: SQVTM and ANQGSEA. CDR3: CSVFPGQGRTEAFF. Here the CDR3 DNA reads TGCAGCGTTTTTCCCGGACAGGGGCGCACTGAAGCTTTCTTT.

The chain couples TRBV3-1 to TRBJ1-5; the D gene is possibly TRBD1 (6 bases). The V gene lost 4 bases and the J gene lost 9 bases, with 13 bases spanning the gap. Germline CDR1 LGHDT, CDR2 YNNKEL (reference sequence). The CDR3 contains 13 residues. The CDR3 sequence is CASSLRGGRPQHF. Written as DNA, the CDR3 is TGTGCCAGCAGCCTCCGGGGGGGCCGGCCCCAGCATTTT.

V usage is TRBV29-1 and J usage is TRBJ2-1, with D possibly TRBD1 on 6 matching bases. Germline V gives CDR1 SQVTM, CDR2 ANQGSEA. This CDR3 is built from 11 residues. V lost 3 bases, J lost 7 bases, and 7 bases lay in between. The CDR3 sequence: CSVDRGNEQFF. The CDR3 DNA follows: TGCAGCGTTGATAGGGGGAATGAGCAGTTCTTC.

This clonotype showed up just once. The rearrangement links TRBV15 to TRBJ2-7; the D gene is possibly TRBD2 (6 bases). Germline V gives CDR1 LNHNV, CDR2 YYDKDF (reference sequence). V was shortened by 6 bases and J by 2 bases, with 11 bases between the two germline ends. This CDR3 spans 13 amino acids. The CDR3 region is CATRIGGTYEQYF. CDR3 DNA sequence: TGTGCCACCAGAATTGGCGGGACCTACGAGCAGTACTTC.

This chain connects TRBV2 to TRBJ2-1; a possible D gene is TRBD1 (5 bases). Germline lookup yields CDR1 SNHLY and CDR2 FYNNEI. This CDR3 is 16 amino acids long. Between the trimmed V and J ends, which lost 2 bases and 0 bases, there was a span of 11 bases. CDR3 coding DNA: TGTGCCAGCAGTGAATCTACAGGTAGCTCCTACAATGAGCAGTTCTTC. Residues: CASSESTGSSYNEQFF. The full variable domain, with the rest looked up from reference TRBV2 and TRBJ2-1, is EPEVTQTPSHQVTQMGQEVILRCVPISNHLYFYWYRQILGQKVEFLVSFYNNEISEKSEIFDDQFSVERPDGSNFTLKIRSTKLEDSAMYFCASSESTGSSYNEQFFGPGTRLTVL.

This clonotype was seen more than once but under ten times. The CDR3, as DNA: TGTGCCGGGAGGGCGGTTAACACGGATACGCAGTATTTT. It is translated as CAGRAVNTDTQYF. This chain connects TRBV6-2 or TRBV6-3 to TRBJ2-3; 7 bases map to TRBD2. The CDR3 runs 13 residues. Germline V gene lookup returns CDR1 MNHEY and CDR2 SVGEGT. V dropped 11 bases and J dropped 6; count of bases not matched to a gene: 11.

J is TRBJ2-2 and V is TRBV29-1; the D gene is possibly TRBD1 (5 bases). Deletions cut 2 bases from V and 5 bases from J, with 6 bases between. The germline gives CDR1 SQVTM, CDR2 ANQGSEA. This CDR3 has 12 amino acids. The CDR3 here is CSVEKGTGELFF. The DNA of the CDR3 is TGCAGCGTTGAAAAGGGGACCGGGGAGCTGTTTTTT.